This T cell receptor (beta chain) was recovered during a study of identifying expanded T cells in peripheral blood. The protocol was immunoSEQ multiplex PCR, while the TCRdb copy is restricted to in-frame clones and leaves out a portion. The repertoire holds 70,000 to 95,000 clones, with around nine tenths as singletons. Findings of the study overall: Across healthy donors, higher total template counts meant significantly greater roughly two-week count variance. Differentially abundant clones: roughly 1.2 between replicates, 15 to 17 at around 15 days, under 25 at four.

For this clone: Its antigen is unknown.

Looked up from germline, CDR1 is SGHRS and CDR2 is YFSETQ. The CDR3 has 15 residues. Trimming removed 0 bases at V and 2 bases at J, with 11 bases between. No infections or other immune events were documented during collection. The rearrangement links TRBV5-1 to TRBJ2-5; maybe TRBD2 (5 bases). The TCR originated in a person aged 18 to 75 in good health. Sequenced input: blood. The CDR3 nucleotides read TGCGCCAGCAGCTTGGCCGCTAGCAATCAAGAGACCCAGTACTTC. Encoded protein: CASSLAASNQETQYF.